This T cell receptor beta chain was recorded in a study of shared clonotypes between healthy human individuals. For the study at large: A couple of women and a few men aged 18 to 49 made up the donors.

Sequencing used immunoSEQ multiplex PCR; TCRdb keeps in-frame clones, though not all of them. Of about 2.1 million clones listed, about 93% are singletons. Germline V gives CDR1 SGHDT, CDR2 YYEEEE. V shed 4 bases and J 5 bases; nucleotides not matched to a gene: 6. The CDR3 is 16 residues long. Naive CD8 cells were CD45RO-negative, positively selected for CCR7, excluding terminally differentiated effector memory CD45RA+ cells. Only Caucasian adults living in Nashville, Tennessee made up the donor group. The chain is built from TRBV5-6 and TRBJ2-2; 12 bases match TRBD2. Sequenced material: naive CD8+ T cells from PBMCs. This TCR derives from a man in his late teens or twenties in good health. Some clones in this sample may be carry-over from other donors' samples. As DNA, the CDR3 is TGTGCCAGCAGCATAGGACTAGCGGGATATACCGGGGAGCTGTTTTTT. It yields the protein CASSIGLAGYTGELFF.